This record looks at one T cell receptor (beta chain) sequence and its context. What it binds is unknown. This entry comes from a study of cytomegalovirus exposure and HLA in healthy donors. General observations from the study: The classifier reportedly diagnosed cytomegalovirus status with high specificity and sensitivity. Associated with cytomegalovirus, according to the listing, were 150 to 200 TCR beta chains. Presence/absence analyses assumed roughly uniform sequencing depth across donors, which may not hold. A link between a missense DCLRE1C variant and TCR beta V- and J-gene trimming emerged from a later analysis.

Germline V gene sequence: CDR1 SGHRS, CDR2 YFSETQ. V was shortened by 4 bases and J by 5 bases, with 25 bases between the two germline ends. The CDR3 runs to 18 residues. Primers for the PCR totalled 60 Vbeta and 13 Jbeta. Data came from immunoSEQ multiplex PCR; TCRdb stores just in-frame clones and leaves some out. This repertoire shows roughly 190,000 clones, around 62% found once; its top ten account for over 2.5%. Sequencing input: PBMCs. The sequence derives from a man aged 35 to 55 in good health and CMV-seronegative. The chain recombines TRBV5-1 with TRBJ2-1; a weak D match, TRBD2 (6 bases). CDR3 protein: CASSPHPPSTRIDNEQFF. The CDR3 nucleotides are TGCGCCAGCAGCCCACATCCCCCCTCGACTAGAATAGACAATGAGCAGTTCTTC.